The rows below give T cell receptor beta chains drawn from one sample of a study of radiation and T cells in renal cell carcinoma. Libraries were prepared by immunoSEQ multiplex PCR; TCRdb keeps only in-frame clonotypes and omits some of them. In the table there are some 20,000 clones, around 49% of which are singletons. Sample: tumor tissue, taken from a patient whose treatment included radiotherapy and nephrectomy. Receptors were obtained from a woman between 45 and 60 years old with renal cell carcinoma. Both conserved end residues are part of each CDR3. D genes are given only for firm matches. Clone size appears in some rows only: once, few, many, or a class for an expanded clone.

v_gene	abundance	j_gene	d_gene	CDR3nt	CDR3aa
TRBV28	NA	TRBJ1-2	TRBD1	TGTGCCAGCAGTTTAATCCCAGGGGGAGAGGGGGGTGGCTACACCTTC	CASSLIPGGEGGGYTF
TRBV7-3	NA	TRBJ1-2	TRBD1	TGTGCCAGCAGCTTAAACGGACAGGGGAACTATGGCTACACCTTC	CASSLNGQGNYGYTF
TRBV7-9	many	TRBJ1-2	NA	TGTGCCAGCAGCTCCCTCGAGGGTCTGACCCTTTATGGCTACACCTTC	CASSSLEGLTLYGYTF
TRBV7-8	few	TRBJ2-3	NA	TGTGCCAGCAGCTTGGGAACTTTAGTTCCAGATACGCAGTATTTT	CASSLGTLVPDTQYF
TRBV6-5	NA	TRBJ2-7	TRBD2	TGTGCCAGCAGTCCTAGGACTAGCGGGGATCGCGAGCAGTACTTC	CASSPRTSGDREQYF
TRBV23-1	NA	TRBJ1-1	NA	TGCGCCAGCAGCCAAGTTAGGTGGGACACTGAAGCTTTCTTT	CASSQVRWDTEAFF
TRBV30	few	TRBJ1-4	NA	TGTGCCTGGAGCCCAATCATTGGAGGAGAAAAACTGTTTTTT	CAWSPIIGGEKLFF
TRBV28	NA	TRBJ1-2	NA	TGTGCCAGCACCCGGTTGATGGGCTCGCGTGGCTACACCTTC	CASTRLMGSRGYTF
TRBV21-1	few	TRBJ1-3	NA	TGTGCCAGCAGCAAAGGGGAACGCTCTGGAAACACCATATATTTT	CASSKGERSGNTIYF
TRBV5-8	medium-sized	TRBJ1-1	NA	TGTGCCAGCAGCCCTTCCTCGACAGAAGTGAACACTGAAGCTTTCTTT	CASSPSSTEVNTEAFF
TRBV9	NA	TRBJ1-2	NA	TGTGCCAGCAGAGGCAACAGGGTTCTCTATGGCTACACCTTC	CASRGNRVLYGYTF
TRBV7-8	few	TRBJ1-5	NA	TGTGCCAGCAGCCCTAGAGGTGCAGGGGACTTGTTTAATCAGCCCCAGCATTTT	CASSPRGAGDLFNQPQHF
TRBV7-9	NA	TRBJ1-4	NA	TGTGCCAGCAGGCCTACCCAGCCAACTAATGAAAAACTGTTTTTT	CASRPTQPTNEKLFF
TRBV5-6	medium-sized	TRBJ1-5	NA	TGTGCCAGCAGTTCACGACAGGCTCGGAATCAGCCCCAGCATTTT	CASSSRQARNQPQHF
TRBV9	few	TRBJ2-3	TRBD1	TGTGCCAGCAGCGGACAGGGTGTTACGCAGTATTTT	CASSGQGVTQYF
TRBV10-3	NA	TRBJ1-2	NA	TGTGCCATCAGTGAGTCGATCGGCCTTGGGGTTTCTGGCTACACCTTC	CAISESIGLGVSGYTF
TRBV10-3	NA	TRBJ1-2	TRBD1	TGTGCCATCAGTGAACAGGGGCGGTATGGCTACACCTTC	CAISEQGRYGYTF
TRBV5-6	NA	TRBJ1-2	NA	TGTGCCAGCAGCTTAAGTTGGGCGGCAGCCTCCTCCTATGGCTACACCTTC	CASSLSWAAASSYGYTF
TRBV7-3	few	TRBJ2-5	NA	TGTGCCAGCAGCTTCACAGGGTTCGGAGAGACCCAGTACTTC	CASSFTGFGETQYF
TRBV7-3	NA	TRBJ1-5	TRBD1	TGTGCCACCCCGGACAGGGCTCCCAATCAGCCCCAGCATTTT	CATPDRAPNQPQHF
TRBV7-9	NA	TRBJ1-2	TRBD1	TGTGCCAGCAGCCAAGTCCAATGGGACAGAAATGGCTACACCTTC	CASSQVQWDRNGYTF
TRBV4-3	medium-sized	TRBJ1-6	NA	TGCGCCAGCAGCCAAGATTTGAGCTCCTATAATTCACCCCTCCACTTT	CASSQDLSSYNSPLHF
TRBV5-1	few	TRBJ1-1	NA	TGCGCCAGCAGCTTGGAACAGGGAGGCCAGACTGAAGCTTTCTTT	CASSLEQGGQTEAFF
TRBV7-3	NA	TRBJ2-1	TRBD2	TGTGCCAGCAGCTTAGTACTAGCGGGGGGCCCAAGCTCCTACAATGAGCAGTTCTTC	CASSLVLAGGPSSYNEQFF
TRBV29-1	NA	TRBJ1-5	TRBD1	TGCAGCGTTGGAGGACAGGATGAGCCCCAGCATTTT	CSVGGQDEPQHF
TRBV7-9	NA	TRBJ2-4	TRBD2	TGTGCCAGCAGCTTAGGTCCGGACGCCGGGAGGGGAAACATTCAGTACTTC	CASSLGPDAGRGNIQYF
TRBV6-6	once	TRBJ1-1	NA	TGTGCCAGCAGCACACTGAACACTGAAGCTTTCTTT	CASSTLNTEAFF
TRBV30	NA	TRBJ1-2	TRBD1	TGTGCCTGGAGTCCCCGGTGGGGACAGGGATTGGACTACACCTTC	CAWSPRWGQGLDYTF
TRBV7-8	medium-sized	TRBJ2-1	NA	TGTGCCAGCAGCTTAGCGCTTAGCGGTTCCTACAATGAGCAGTTCTTC	CASSLALSGSYNEQFF
TRBV4-3	medium-sized	TRBJ1-5	TRBD1	TGCGCCAGCAGCCTTGGGACAGGGAATCAGCCCCAGCATTTT	CASSLGTGNQPQHF
TRBV20-1	NA	TRBJ1-4	NA	TGCAGTGCTGGCCGAGGCGGAAAACTGTTTTTT	CSAGRGGKLFF
TRBV7-2	NA	TRBJ2-7	NA	TGTGCCAGCAGCCGAACTGGGAGCTCCTACGAGCAGTACTTC	CASSRTGSSYEQYF
TRBV7-9	NA	TRBJ1-2	NA	TGTGCCAGCAGCTTAAGCCAGGGACACTATGGCTACACCTTC	CASSLSQGHYGYTF
TRBV5-1	NA	TRBJ2-2	NA	TGCGCCAGCAGCTTGGCCGGGAGGAACACCGGGGAGCTGTTTTTT	CASSLAGRNTGELFF
TRBV6-1	few	TRBJ1-5	NA	TGTGCCAGCAGTGAGGCTTCGGGGCTATCTCAGCCCCAGCATTTT	CASSEASGLSQPQHF
TRBV30	NA	TRBJ2-7	NA	TGTGCCTGGAGTACAGACAGGTACGAGCAGTACTTC	CAWSTDRYEQYF
TRBV7-9	medium-sized	TRBJ2-5	NA	TGTGCCAGCAGCTTATTGGGGGCGGGCCAGTACTTC	CASSLLGAGQYF
TRBV5-1	NA	TRBJ1-4	TRBD1	TGCGCCAGCAGCCTCGGCGCGACAGGGGAAGGAGAAAAACTGTTTTTT	CASSLGATGEGEKLFF
TRBV6-6	NA	TRBJ1-4	NA	TGTGCCAGCAGTTACTCCGGGGGCGCGGTTGAAAAACTGTTTTTT	CASSYSGGAVEKLFF
TRBV5-6	NA	TRBJ2-6	NA	TGTGCCAGCAGCTTGAAAGCCTCTGGGGCCAACGTCCTGACTTTC	CASSLKASGANVLTF
TRBV29-1	few	TRBJ2-3	TRBD1	TGCAGCGACGGGACAGGGGGCTACGCAGATACGCAGTATTTT	CSDGTGGYADTQYF
TRBV4-1	medium-sized	TRBJ1-3	NA	TGCGCCAGCAGCCAAACCTTAGGACACCGCTCTGGAAACACCATATATTTT	CASSQTLGHRSGNTIYF
TRBV18	NA	TRBJ2-5	NA	TGTGCCAGCTCACCGACAGTCGTGGAGACCCAGTACTTC	CASSPTVVETQYF
TRBV9	NA	TRBJ2-7	NA	TGTGCCAGCAGCGTCACGGACGGAGCCTACGAGCAGTACTTC	CASSVTDGAYEQYF
TRBV2	few	TRBJ2-2	TRBD2	TGTGCCAGCAGTGGACGACCGAAGAGCGGGGCGAACACCGGGGAGCTGTTTTTT	CASSGRPKSGANTGELFF
TRBV7-8	medium-sized	TRBJ2-1	TRBD2	TGTGCCAGCAGCTTAGCGAGGATTAGCGGGGGCCCCAATGAGCAGTTCTTC	CASSLARISGGPNEQFF
TRBV18	NA	TRBJ1-2	NA	TGTGCCAGCTCACCGCCAACAGGCCCCTATGGCTACACCTTC	CASSPPTGPYGYTF
TRBV7-9	NA	TRBJ1-2	NA	TGTGCCAGCAGCTTAGGCCGACAGGAGCGTCTCAATGGCTACACCTTC	CASSLGRQERLNGYTF
TRBV4-1	NA	TRBJ1-2	TRBD1	TGCGCCAGCAGCCAAGATAGTACAGGGGGAGGCTATGGCTACACCTTC	CASSQDSTGGGYGYTF
TRBV7-2	NA	TRBJ1-3	NA	TGTGCCAGCAGCCCAGACACCCCCGTCCGGGTACGGTCTGGAAACACCATATATTTT	CASSPDTPVRVRSGNTIYF
TRBV2	NA	TRBJ2-2	NA	TGTGCCAGCAGTGATGTGACAGGATATACGAACACCGGGGAGCTGTTTTTT	CASSDVTGYTNTGELFF
TRBV5-1	NA	TRBJ2-5	NA	TGCGCCAGCAGCACCGGACAGTCGGGGGAGACCCAGTACTTC	CASSTGQSGETQYF
TRBV14	medium-sized	TRBJ2-5	NA	TGTGCCAGCAGCCAATTCCGCGGGGTGCGGCAAGAGACCCAGTACTTC	CASSQFRGVRQETQYF
TRBV6-5	NA	TRBJ1-2	NA	TGTGCCAGCAGGTACTCAGGGGCCGACCGTCGCACCTTC	CASRYSGADRRTF
TRBV15	NA	TRBJ2-7	TRBD1	TGTGCCACCAGCAGAGATCCCGGGACAGTCTACGAGCAGTACTTC	CATSRDPGTVYEQYF